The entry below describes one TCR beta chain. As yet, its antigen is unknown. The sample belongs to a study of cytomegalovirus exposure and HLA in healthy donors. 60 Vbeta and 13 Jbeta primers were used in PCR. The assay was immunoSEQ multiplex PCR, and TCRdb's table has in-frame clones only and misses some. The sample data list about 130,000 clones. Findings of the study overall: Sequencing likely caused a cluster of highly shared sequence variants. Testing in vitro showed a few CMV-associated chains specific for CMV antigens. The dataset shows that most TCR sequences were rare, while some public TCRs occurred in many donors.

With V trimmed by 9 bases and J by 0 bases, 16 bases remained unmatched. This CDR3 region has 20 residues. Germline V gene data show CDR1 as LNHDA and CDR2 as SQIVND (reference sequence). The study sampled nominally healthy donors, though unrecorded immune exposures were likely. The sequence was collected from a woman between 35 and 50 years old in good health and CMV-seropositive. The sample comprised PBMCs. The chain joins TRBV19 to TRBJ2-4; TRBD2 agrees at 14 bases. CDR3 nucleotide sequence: TGTGCCAGCAGGCCGTACGCGGGACTAGCGGGAGTGGGAGCCAAAAACATTCAGTACTTC. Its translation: CASRPYAGLAGVGAKNIQYF. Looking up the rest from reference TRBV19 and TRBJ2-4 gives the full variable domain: DGGITQSPKYLFRKEGQNVTLSCEQNLNHDAMYWYRQDPGQGLRLIYYSQIVNDFQKGDIAEGYSVSREKKESFPLTVTSAQKNPTAFYLCASRPYAGLAGVGAKNIQYFGAGTRLSVL.